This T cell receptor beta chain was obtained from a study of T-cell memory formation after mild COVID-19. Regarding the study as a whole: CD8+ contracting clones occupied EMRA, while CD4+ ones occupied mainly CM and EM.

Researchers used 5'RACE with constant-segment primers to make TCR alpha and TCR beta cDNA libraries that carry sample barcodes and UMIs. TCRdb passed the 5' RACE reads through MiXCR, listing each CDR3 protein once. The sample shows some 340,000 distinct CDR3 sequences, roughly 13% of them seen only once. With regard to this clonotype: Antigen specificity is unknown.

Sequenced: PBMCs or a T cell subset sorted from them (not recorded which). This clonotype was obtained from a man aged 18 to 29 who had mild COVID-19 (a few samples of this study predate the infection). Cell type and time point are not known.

CDR3 amino acids: CASSFGTSGGPNTGELFF. The CDR3 bases are TGCGCCAGCAGCTTCGGGACTAGCGGGGGGCCGAACACCGGGGAGCTGTTTTTT. J is TRBJ2-2 and V is TRBV5-1; 15 nucleotides match TRBD2. The V and J ends lost 2 bases and 0 bases, in that order; junction bases with no gene match: 2. This CDR3 is 18 amino acids long. CDR1 is SGHRS and CDR2 is YFSETQ in the germline V gene.